This T cell receptor beta chain originates from a study of T cells in Graves' hyperthyroidism and ophthalmopathy. The sample holds many counts of this clonotype. Its antigen is currently unknown. Disease duration was under 3 months in the ophthalmopathy patients, who also had a Clinical Activity Score of at least 3 and a NOSPECS grade of at least 4. Uncontrolled infection, other autoimmune disease, pregnancy or lactation barred patients from enrollment. CDR3 length: 12 amino acids. The ends were cut back, 8 bases at V and 4 bases at J, with 12 bases in the middle. Looked up from germline, CDR1 is MDHEN and CDR2 is SYDVKM. The source material, RNA transcripts, was used to amplify TCR beta CDR3 regions. The TCR CDR3 first-round RT-PCR relied on the HTBI primer set. TCRdb fed the multiplex PCR reads into MiXCR, producing one record per CDR3 protein. The sample includes almost 350,000 distinct CDR3 sequences, 15% to 20% of them seen just once.

Study-level results: Blood also held most thyroid clonotypes expanded beyond 0.001.

Source material: blood. This receptor was identified in a woman in her thirties or forties with Graves' ophthalmopathy. The gene calls are TRBV28 and TRBJ2-7, with unresolved D. CDR3 in DNA: TGTGCCAGCGCAGATGGGGTTTACGAGCAGTACTTC. It codes for CASADGVYEQYF.